Shown below are 25 T cell receptor beta chains from a single sample sequenced in a study of CD8 T cells in ankylosing spondylitis. From the 5' RACE reads, TCRdb called clonotypes with MiXCR, one entry per CDR3 protein. The data show 8,500 to 10,000 distinct CDR3 sequences, roughly 6% seen once. Input material: blood, either unsorted or a sorted T cell fraction (not recorded which). These receptors all stem from a female donor with ankylosing spondylitis or in good health (not recorded which).

At least ten counts were recorded for this clonotype. The chain combines TRBV9 with TRBJ2-3; perhaps TRBD1 as D (7 bases). The CDR3 has 17 amino acids. V was pared by 0 bases and J by 0 bases, with 14 bases between. Germline V gene lookup returns CDR1 SGDLS and CDR2 YYNGEE. The CDR3 bases are TGTGCCAGCAGCGTAGCGCCAGGGGGGCGGAGCACAGATACGCAGTATTTT. Its protein product is CASSVAPGGRSTDTQYF.

Relative to its sample, this clonotype is medium-sized (0.01 to 0.1%). CDR3: CASSITSGTDTQYF. CDR3 DNA: TGTGCCAGCAGCATTACTAGCGGGACAGATACGCAGTATTTT. This chain links TRBV9 with TRBJ2-3; TRBD2 aligns across 9 bases. CDR1 and CDR2 (germline): SGDLS, YYNGEE. With 4 bases clipped from V and 3 bases from J, the junction kept 3 bases outside the gene matches. The CDR3 contains 14 residues.

This clonotype has just a few counts. The rearrangement links TRBV9 to TRBJ2-3; D gene uncertain. Germline assignment: CDR1 SGDLS and CDR2 YYNGEE. CDR3 length: 13 residues. Trimming pared 4 bases from V and 3 bases from J, leaving 9 bases between. The CDR3 sequence: CASSQYWTDTQYF. The CDR3 coding sequence is TGTGCCAGCAGCCAGTATTGGACAGATACGCAGTATTTT.

This clonotype showed up many times. The CDR3 DNA sequence: TGTGCCAGCAGCGTGGGCCCGGCATCCTACAATGAGCAGTTCTTC. Protein product: CASSVGPASYNEQFF. This chain uses TRBV9 with TRBJ2-1; D is uncertain. This CDR3 has 15 amino acids. Trimming took off 2 bases at V and 1 base at J, with 10 bases between the two ends. Germline V CDR1 and CDR2: SGDLS, YYNGEE.

Ten or more counts support this clonotype. The V and J genes are TRBV9 and TRBJ2-7; D possibly matches TRBD1 or TRBD2 (6 bases each). V was shortened by 4 bases and J by 3 bases, with 14 bases between the two germline ends. The CDR3 totals 14 residues. CDR1 is SGDLS, CDR2 YYNGEE, per germline. CDR3 coding DNA: TGTGCCAGCAGCCCTCCTGGGGGGCGCTACGAGCAGTACTTC. Amino acid sequence: CASSPPGGRYEQYF.

The chain links TRBV9 to TRBJ2-5, with 11 nucleotides matching TRBD2. Germline values: CDR1 SGDLS, CDR2 YYNGEE. The ends lost 2 bases at V and 5 bases at J; junction bases unmatched: 8. The CDR3 spans 16 residues. CDR3 loop: CASSVYTSGGWETQYF. CDR3 DNA: TGTGCCAGCAGCGTTTATACTAGCGGGGGTTGGGAGACCCAGTACTTC.

In its sample, this clonotype was seen many times. The J gene is TRBJ2-7, the V gene TRBV9; 8 bases match TRBD2. V shed 4 bases and J 3 bases; nucleotides not matched to a gene: 3. This CDR3 is 13 amino acids long. From germline, CDR1 is SGDLS and CDR2 YYNGEE. The CDR3 DNA reads TGTGCCAGCAGCCCCGGGACTAGCTACGAGCAGTACTTC. It is translated as CASSPGTSYEQYF.

Judged by abundance, this clonotype is medium-sized. The chain uses TRBV9 and TRBJ2-7, with TRBD1 matching over 7 bases. The junction had 6 bases not matched to a gene; V was cut back by 4 bases and J by 2 bases. The CDR3 contains 14 residues. The germline CDR1 and CDR2 sequences are SGDLS and YYNGEE. CDR3 protein: CASSTGDPPYEQYF. The CDR3 nucleotides are TGTGCCAGCAGCACAGGGGACCCGCCCTACGAGCAGTACTTC.

This clonotype was observed a handful of times. This chain connects TRBV9 to TRBJ2-2; no clear D gene. V lost 4 bases, J lost 0 bases, and 7 bases lay in between. The germline CDR1 and CDR2 sequences are SGDLS and YYNGEE. CDR3 length equals 14 residues. CDR3 in DNA: TGTGCCAGCAGCACCAACTCGAACACCGGGGAGCTGTTTTTT. Amino acid sequence: CASSTNSNTGELFF.

By sample fraction, this clonotype is medium-sized. V usage is TRBV9 and J usage is TRBJ2-1; 11 positions match TRBD2. Germline loops: CDR1 SGDLS, CDR2 YYNGEE. J gave up 5 bases and V 4 bases, and 8 bases lay outside the gene matches. The CDR3 has 16 amino acids. CDR3 protein: CASSPRGLAGNNEQFF. The CDR3, as DNA: TGTGCCAGCAGCCCACGTGGACTAGCGGGTAACAATGAGCAGTTCTTC.

In its sample, this clonotype ranks as medium-sized. The chain couples TRBV9 to TRBJ1-1, with 9 bases matching TRBD1. This CDR3 is built from 15 residues. Germline CDR1 is SGDLS and CDR2 is YYNGEE. J gave up 5 bases and V 4 bases, and 9 bases lay outside the gene matches. The CDR3 spells CASSLTQGAKTEAFF. The DNA for the CDR3 is TGTGCCAGCAGCTTGACACAGGGGGCGAAGACTGAAGCTTTCTTT.

The table lists this clonotype with many counts. The chain combines TRBV20-1 with TRBJ2-7; D gene unclear. This CDR3 region has 10 residues. The germline V gene has CDR1 DFQATT and CDR2 SNEGSKA (reference sequence). V lost 4 bases and J 4 bases, leaving 5 bases between the germline ends. The CDR3 is CSANRYEQYF. The DNA for the CDR3 is TGCAGTGCTAATCGGTACGAGCAGTACTTC.

This clonotype was observed at least ten times. This chain joins TRBV9 and TRBJ2-1; 10 bases agree with TRBD2. This CDR3 is 17 amino acids long. V was clipped by 0 bases and J by 0 bases; unmatched bases: 3. Germline CDR1 is SGDLS and CDR2 is YYNGEE. CDR3 bases: TGTGCCAGCAGCGTAGGGGCTAGCGGGAGCTCCTACAATGAGCAGTTCTTC. Amino acids: CASSVGASGSSYNEQFF.

In this sample, this clonotype is medium-sized. The V gene is TRBV9, the J gene TRBJ1-5; D unresolved. Germline values: CDR1 SGDLS, CDR2 YYNGEE. The CDR3 runs 14 residues. Trimming stripped 3 bases from V and 1 base from J, with 8 bases between. Written as DNA, the CDR3 is TGTGCCAGCAGCGGAGGAGGGAGCAATCAGCCCCAGCATTTT. This gives the protein CASSGGGSNQPQHF.

The sample holds many counts of this clonotype. The V call is TRBV9, the J call TRBJ2-7; TRBD2 is a possible D gene (6 bases). CDR1 is SGDLS and CDR2 is YYNGEE in the germline V gene. There are 15 residues in the CDR3. V lost 2 bases to trimming and J lost 4 bases, with 16 bases between them. CDR3 nucleotides: TGTGCCAGCAGCGTCGGCGGGGACTCGGGATACGAGCAGTACTTC. As protein: CASSVGGDSGYEQYF.

This clonotype was seen at least ten times. The gene calls are TRBV9 and TRBJ1-2, with a weak D call TRBD1 (5 bases). There are 13 residues in the CDR3. Germline values: CDR1 SGDLS, CDR2 YYNGEE. Trimming took off 0 bases at V and 3 bases at J, with 6 bases between the two ends. CDR3 DNA sequence: TGTGCCAGCAGCGTAGCAGGGTACTATGGCTACACCTTC. Protein: CASSVAGYYGYTF.

Many counts were recorded for this clonotype. The V gene is TRBV9, the J gene TRBJ2-3; TRBD1 matches 7 bases. V shed 3 bases, J shed 0 bases, and the junction held 7 bases outside the gene matches. This CDR3 is built from 16 residues. CDR1 is SGDLS and CDR2 is YYNGEE in the germline V gene. CDR3 loop: CASSAPRDRSTDTQYF. The CDR3 DNA sequence: TGTGCCAGCAGCGCCCCCCGGGACAGAAGCACAGATACGCAGTATTTT.

In its sample, this clonotype was seen many times. The chain carries TRBV9 and TRBJ2-1; the match to TRBD2 covers 8 bases. J lost 4 bases, V lost 3 bases, and 21 bases had no gene match. CDR1 and CDR2 from the germline V gene are SGDLS and YYNGEE. The CDR3 is 20 amino acids. This CDR3 reads CASSAGGGGGLLFTYNEQFF. The CDR3, as DNA: TGTGCCAGCAGCGCCGGGGGGGGCGGGGGCCTCCTCTTTACTTACAATGAGCAGTTCTTC.

The CDR3 reads CASSSVGIGGTGELFF. In nucleotides, the CDR3 is TGTGCCAGCAGCTCCGTTGGGATTGGGGGAACCGGGGAGCTGTTTTTT. The V and J genes are TRBV9 and TRBJ2-2; D possibly matches TRBD1 or TRBD2 (5 bases each). Germline V lookup: CDR1 SGDLS, CDR2 YYNGEE. The V and J ends lost 4 bases and 5 bases respectively, with 18 bases between them. CDR3 length: 16 residues.

There are many counts of this clonotype. The gene calls are TRBV9 and TRBJ1-2; no clear D. The V end lost 4 bases, the J end lost 2 bases, and 12 bases lay between the germline ends. Germline V lookup: CDR1 SGDLS, CDR2 YYNGEE. CDR3 length: 14 residues. In DNA, the CDR3 is TGTGCCAGCAGCTCAGGATCAGTAAACTATGGCTACACCTTC. As protein: CASSSGSVNYGYTF.

This clonotype was observed a handful of times. The rearrangement links TRBV9 to TRBJ2-7; the D is unclear. The V end was cut by 0 bases, the J end by 5 bases, with 6 bases between. CDR3 length: 12 amino acids. Germline V lookup: CDR1 SGDLS, CDR2 YYNGEE. The chain's CDR3 is CASSVDSDEQYF. CDR3 nucleotide sequence: TGTGCCAGCAGCGTAGATTCTGACGAGCAGTACTTC.

The chain is built from TRBV9 and TRBJ2-1; 8 bases fit TRBD2. V was pared by 2 bases and J by 5 bases, with 9 bases of the junction left unmatched. This CDR3 is built from 16 residues. Per germline, CDR1 SGDLS and CDR2 YYNGEE. The CDR3 DNA sequence: TGTGCCAGCAGCGTTCAGGCGGGAGGCGACCACAATGAGCAGTTCTTC. Amino acid sequence: CASSVQAGGDHNEQFF. Variable domain in full (rest from reference TRBV9 and TRBJ2-1): DSGVTQTPKHLITATGQRVTLRCSPRSGDLSVYWYQQSLDQGLQFLIQYYNGEERAKGNILERFSAQQFPDLHSELNLSSLELGDSALYFCASSVQAGGDHNEQFFGPGTRLTVL.

This clonotype is categorized as medium-sized. This CDR3 is CASSDRDDEETQYF. The CDR3 coding sequence is TGTGCCAGCAGCGACAGGGACGACGAAGAGACCCAGTACTTC. The V gene is TRBV9, the J gene TRBJ2-5, with a weak D call TRBD1 (6 bases). The length of the CDR3 is 14 residues. Germline CDR1 reads SGDLS; CDR2 reads YYNGEE. The V and J ends lost 3 bases and 3 bases respectively, with 12 bases between them. Supplemented by reference TRBV9 and TRBJ2-5, the full variable domain reads DSGVTQTPKHLITATGQRVTLRCSPRSGDLSVYWYQQSLDQGLQFLIQYYNGEERAKGNILERFSAQQFPDLHSELNLSSLELGDSALYFCASSDRDDEETQYFGPGTRLLVL.

This clonotype is termed medium-sized. The chain links TRBV9 to TRBJ2-2; a weak D match, TRBD1 (5 bases). V was clipped by 3 bases and J by 8 bases, with 8 bases between them. CDR1 SGDLS and CDR2 YYNGEE come from the germline V gene. The CDR3 runs 12 residues. The CDR3 sequence is CASSGGVGELFF. The DNA for the CDR3 is TGTGCCAGCAGCGGGGGCGTGGGGGAGCTGTTTTTT.

This clonotype has at least ten counts. The rearrangement joins TRBV9 to TRBJ1-4; TRBD1 aligns across 7 bases. Germline trimming cut 2 bases from V and 3 bases from J; bases unmatched to any gene: 4. The CDR3 runs 15 residues. Germline CDR1 reads SGDLS; CDR2 reads YYNGEE. The DNA for the CDR3 is TGTGCCAGCAGCGTCCAGGGGGTTGCTAATGAAAAACTGTTTTTT. Protein sequence: CASSVQGVANEKLFF.